The 14 T cell receptor beta chains in this list originate from one sample, sequenced in a study of T cells in localized non-small cell lung cancer. The repertoire was sequenced with immunoSEQ multiplex PCR; TCRdb's copy has only in-frame clones and lacks some. The sample lists roughly 50,000 clones; about 89% were seen once. The sample was peripheral blood, taken before any cancer treatment. These receptors all come from a man aged 35 to 70 with stage I lung adenocarcinoma.

The rearrangement links TRBV11-1 to TRBJ2-3, with D hard to call. Germline loops: CDR1 SGHAT, CDR2 FQDESV (reference sequence). CDR3 length equals 13 residues. V shed 5 bases and J shed 3 bases, with 9 bases lying between them. CDR3 protein: CASSPGWTDTQYF. The DNA for the CDR3 is TGTGCCAGCAGCCCCGGGTGGACAGATACGCAGTATTTT. The full variable domain, in which reference TRBV11-1 and TRBJ2-3 provide the parts outside the CDR3, is EAEVAQSPRYKITEKSQAVAFWCDPISGHATLYWYRQILGQGPELLVQFQDESVVDDSQLPKDRFSAERLKGVDSTLKIQPAELGDSAMYLCASSPGWTDTQYFGPGTRLTVL.

The chain joins TRBV7-8 to TRBJ2-2; possibly TRBD1 for D (5 bases). CDR1 is SGHVS and CDR2 is FQNEAQ in the germline V gene. This CDR3 is built from 16 residues. Trimming took 2 bases from V and 1 from J, leaving 11 bases between them. DNA of the CDR3: TGTGCCAGCAGCTTAACGTGGGGCCTGAACACCGGGGAGCTGTTTTTT. It specifies CASSLTWGLNTGELFF.

The rearrangement links TRBV19 to TRBJ1-1; 7 bases fit TRBD1. With 5 bases clipped from V and 0 bases from J, the junction kept 3 bases outside the gene matches. Germline V gives CDR1 LNHDA, CDR2 SQIVND (reference sequence). This CDR3 has 14 amino acids. The CDR3 DNA follows: TGTGCCAGTAGTTGGGACAGTCTGAACACTGAAGCTTTCTTT. It is translated as CASSWDSLNTEAFF.

The V gene is TRBV25-1, the J gene TRBJ2-1; TRBD1 might be the D (6 bases). Trimming left V 7 bases short and J 3 bases short, with 13 bases between. The CDR3 has 14 amino acids. Germline CDR1 is MGHDK and CDR2 is SYGVNS. This CDR3 reads CASTRDTYYNEQFF. The DNA for the CDR3 is TGTGCCAGCACCCGGGACACTTACTACAATGAGCAGTTCTTC.

This chain links TRBV6-5 with TRBJ2-3; the match to TRBD1 covers 9 bases. CDR1 and CDR2 (germline): MNHEY, SVGAGI. The CDR3 has 15 residues. J was trimmed by 3 bases and V by 6 bases; bases with no gene match: 7. In DNA form, the CDR3 reads TGTGCCAGCAGCCGACAGGGGGTGGGTACAGATACGCAGTATTTT. Its translation is CASSRQGVGTDTQYF.

This clone was counted only a few times. The V and J genes are TRBV28 and TRBJ1-2, with TRBD1 matching 9 bases. The germline CDR1 and CDR2 sequences are MDHEN and SYDVKM. Trimming removed 3 bases from V and 13 bases from J; junction bases left unmatched: 12. This CDR3 comprises 14 residues. The CDR3 nucleotides are TGTGCCAGCAGTTTTCGCATCGGACAGGGGAAGGGCACCTTC. Translation gives CASSFRIGQGKGTF.

The CDR3 bases are TGCGCCAGCAGCCAAACAATTGGCGGTGAGCAGTTCTTC. This encodes CASSQTIGGEQFF. J is TRBJ2-1 and V is TRBV4-1; D is unclear. The CDR3 contains 13 residues. Germline values: CDR1 MGHRA, CDR2 YSYEKL. V was clipped by 2 bases and J by 9 bases, with 11 bases between them.

This chain connects TRBV5-1 to TRBJ2-2; D is unresolved. The V end lost 6 bases, the J end lost 2 bases, and 11 bases lay between the germline ends. The CDR3 sequence is 14 residues long. CDR1 is SGHRS and CDR2 is YFSETQ in the germline V gene. CDR3 region: CASKLWGNTGELFF. The CDR3 coding sequence is TGCGCCAGCAAACTCTGGGGAAACACCGGGGAGCTGTTTTTT.

There are a few counts of this clone. The chain uses TRBV2 and TRBJ1-5; 7 nucleotides match TRBD1. Germline CDR1 is SNHLY and CDR2 is FYNNEI. The length of the CDR3 is 13 residues. Trimming at V came to 8 bases and at J to 7 bases, leaving 8 bases not matched to a gene. Here the CDR3 reads CASHRGQNQPQHF. CDR3 in DNA: TGTGCCAGCCACCGGGGACAGAACCAGCCCCAGCATTTT.

The V call is TRBV4-1, the J call TRBJ1-2, with TRBD1 as a possible D gene (6 bases). This CDR3 contains 16 residues. Germline V CDR1 and CDR2: MGHRA, YSYEKL. The V gene lost 0 bases and the J gene lost 2 bases, with 13 bases spanning the gap. Here the CDR3 DNA reads TGCGCCAGCAGCCAAGATCGATACAGGGAAAACTATGGCTACACCTTC. It is translated as CASSQDRYRENYGYTF.

The chain has TRBV25-1 and TRBJ2-3; no definite D call. The length of the CDR3 is 15 residues. Trimming removed 1 base from V and 0 bases from J, with 8 bases in between. The germline CDR1 and CDR2 sequences are MGHDK and SYGVNS. The CDR3 nucleotides read TGTGCCAGCAGTGAATCCGACGTTAGCACAGATACGCAGTATTTT. This sequence encodes CASSESDVSTDTQYF.

The CDR3 DNA is TGTGCCAGCAGCTTAGGGGGGAGGGCCTCCCCAGATACGCAGTATTTT. This translates into CASSLGGRASPDTQYF. The V and J genes are TRBV7-8 and TRBJ2-3, with 7 bases lining up with TRBD2. The CDR3 consists of 16 residues. Germline V gene lookup returns CDR1 SGHVS and CDR2 FQNEAQ. With V trimmed by 1 base and J by 4 bases, 8 bases remained unmatched.

This chain connects TRBV7-8 to TRBJ2-1; 8 bases are a match to TRBD1. Germline V gene sequence: CDR1 SGHVS, CDR2 FQNEAQ. The CDR3 has 17 residues. The J segment lost 8 bases and the V segment lost 4 bases, leaving 16 bases of the junction unmatched. The CDR3 coding sequence is TGTGCCAGCAGCTACCCGGGACAGGCCTACTATAGCGATGAGCAGTTCTTC. Protein: CASSYPGQAYYSDEQFF.

The chain links TRBV28 to TRBJ1-4, with D unclear. Trimming took off 6 bases at V and 0 bases at J, with 11 bases between the two ends. CDR1 is MDHEN, CDR2 SYDVKM, per germline. This CDR3 contains 15 residues. The CDR3 here is CASRTQQATNEKLFF. CDR3 in DNA: TGTGCCAGCAGAACCCAGCAGGCAACTAATGAAAAACTGTTTTTT.